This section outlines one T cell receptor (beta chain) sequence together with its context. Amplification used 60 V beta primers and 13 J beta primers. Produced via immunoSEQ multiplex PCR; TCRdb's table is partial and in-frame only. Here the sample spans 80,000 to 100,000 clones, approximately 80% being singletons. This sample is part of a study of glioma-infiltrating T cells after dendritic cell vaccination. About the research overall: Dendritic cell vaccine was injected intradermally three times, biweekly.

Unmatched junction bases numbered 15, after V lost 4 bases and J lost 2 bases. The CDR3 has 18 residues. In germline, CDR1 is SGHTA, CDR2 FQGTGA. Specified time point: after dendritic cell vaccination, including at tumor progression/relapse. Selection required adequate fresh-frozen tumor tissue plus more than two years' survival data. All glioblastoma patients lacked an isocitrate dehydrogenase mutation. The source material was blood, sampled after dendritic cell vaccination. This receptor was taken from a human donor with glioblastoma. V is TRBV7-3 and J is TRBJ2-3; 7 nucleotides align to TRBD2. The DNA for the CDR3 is TGTGCCAGCAGCTCAAGGCCCGGACTAGGTGGTGCCACAGATACGCAGTATTTT. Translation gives CASSSRPGLGGATDTQYF. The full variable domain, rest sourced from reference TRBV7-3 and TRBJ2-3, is GAGVSQTPSNKVTEKGKYVELRCDPISGHTALYWYRQSLGQGPEFLIYFQGTGAADDSGLPNDRFFAVRPEGSVSTLKIQRTERGDSAVYLCASSSRPGLGGATDTQYFGPGTRLTVL.